The clone carrying this T cell receptor (beta chain) was counted between two and nine times. The antigen is undetermined. The data originate from a study of T cells in Graves' hyperthyroidism and ophthalmopathy. General study points: Expanded thyroid clonotypes (above 0.001) were mostly also found in blood.

Template material for amplifying TCR beta CDR3 regions consisted of RNA transcripts. The HTBI primer set served for first-round RT-PCR of the TCR CDR3. TCRdb re-derived calls from the multiplex PCR reads in MiXCR, one entry per CDR3 protein. Seen here are 500,000 or so distinct CDR3 sequences, 17% observed once, and the top ten hold approximately 15%. Germline V gene data show CDR1 as LGHNA and CDR2 as YSLEER. V lost 0 bases, J lost 1 base, and 9 bases lay in between. The CDR3 extends over 15 amino acids. The genes are TRBV4-3 and TRBJ1-2; D is ambiguous. The source material was blood. This sequence originates from a woman younger than 30 with Graves' ophthalmopathy. The CDR3 is CASSQDFGLNYGYTF. For the CDR3, the DNA is TGCGCCAGCAGCCAAGATTTCGGACTTAACTATGGCTACACCTTC.